One and the same sample provided the 16 T cell receptor beta chains below, sequenced in a study of CD8 T cells in ankylosing spondylitis. TCRdb reprocessed the 5' RACE reads via MiXCR and lists one record per CDR3 protein. The repertoire holds 37,000 or so distinct CDR3 sequences, about 17% seen once, with around 50% in the top ten. What was sequenced was blood. The receptors shown here come from a male donor with ankylosing spondylitis or in good health (not recorded which).

This clonotype was counted only a few times. This sequence joins TRBV6-2 or TRBV6-3 and TRBJ2-1; 9 bases map to TRBD2. Germline-derived CDR1 and CDR2 are MNHEY and SVGEGT. The CDR3 is made up of 15 amino acids. V lost 1 base to trimming and J lost 6 bases; unmatched junction nucleotides: 4. This CDR3 is CASSYLAGAANEQFF. The CDR3 DNA reads as TGTGCCAGCAGTTACTTAGCGGGAGCGGCCAATGAGCAGTTCTTC.

This clonotype was seen a handful of times. CDR3 in amino acids: CASSLTSEIDTQYF. The CDR3 DNA reads TGTGCCAGCTCGTTGACTAGTGAGATAGATACGCAGTATTTT. The chain is built from TRBV7-2 and TRBJ2-3, with D tentatively TRBD2 (6 bases). This CDR3 has 14 amino acids. Germline values: CDR1 SGHTA, CDR2 FQGNSA. V lost 8 bases to trimming and J lost 5 bases, with 17 bases between them.

The chain recombines TRBV20-1 with TRBJ2-1; tentative D call: TRBD2 (5 bases). CDR1 and CDR2 from the germline V gene are DFQATT and SNEGSKA (reference sequence). The CDR3 is 12 amino acids. The V and J ends lost 7 bases and 2 bases respectively, with 9 bases between them. The CDR3 coding sequence is TGCAGTGGGAGAGGGCCCTACAATGAGCAGTTCTTC. It codes for CSGRGPYNEQFF.

Only a few counts were recorded for this clonotype. The chain recombines TRBV25-1 with TRBJ2-7; 8 bases match TRBD1. Germline V gene data show CDR1 as MGHDK and CDR2 as SYGVNS. The CDR3 runs 15 residues. J lost 0 bases, V lost 1 base, and 2 bases had no gene match. The CDR3 DNA sequence: TGTGCCAGCAGTGAATGGGACAGGAGCTCCTACGAGCAGTACTTC. Its protein product is CASSEWDRSSYEQYF.

This clonotype was counted only a few times. This chain joins TRBV20-1 and TRBJ2-2, with TRBD2 identical over 7 bases. The CDR3 sequence is 14 residues long. The germline V gene encodes CDR1 DFQATT and CDR2 SNEGSKA (reference sequence). Trimming at V came to 3 bases and at J to 5 bases, leaving 6 bases not matched to a gene. In nucleotides, the CDR3 is TGCAGTGCTAGGTCCCCCGGGGGGACCGGGGAGCTGTTTTTT. This codes for CSARSPGGTGELFF.

This clonotype was counted a few times. V and J are TRBV13 and TRBJ1-2; TRBD1 aligns across 8 bases. The germline gives CDR1 PRHDT, CDR2 FYEKMQ (reference sequence). V gave up 4 bases and J gave up 5 bases; unmatched junction bases: 3. The CDR3 is 13 residues long. The chain's CDR3 is CASSSGQAYGYTF. The CDR3 coding sequence is TGTGCCAGCAGCTCGGGACAGGCTTATGGCTACACCTTC.

The chain employs TRBV7-9 and TRBJ2-2; D is possibly TRBD2 (6 bases). The CDR3 covers 13 residues. V lost 0 bases and J lost 10, with 9 bases in between. The germline V gene encodes CDR1 SEHNR and CDR2 FQNEAQ (reference sequence). CDR3 nucleotides: TGTGCCAGCAGCTTAGCGCGGGACGAGGAGCTGTTTTTT. It yields the protein CASSLARDEELFF.

This clonotype was observed a handful of times. This chain connects TRBV7-9 to TRBJ2-3; TRBD2 matches at 11 bases. Germline values: CDR1 SEHNR, CDR2 FQNEAQ (reference sequence). This CDR3 region has 18 residues. V lost 5 bases, J lost 2 bases, and 12 bases stayed unmatched. CDR3 loop: CASSAPIGTSGPTDTQYF. DNA for the CDR3: TGTGCCAGCAGCGCACCGATCGGGACTAGCGGACCCACAGATACGCAGTATTTT.

The chain is built from TRBV6-6 and TRBJ2-2; D is possibly TRBD2 (6 bases). V was cut by 2 bases and J by 0 bases, with 10 bases left in between. The CDR3 covers 16 residues. The germline V gene has CDR1 MNHNY and CDR2 SVGAGI (reference sequence). CDR3 coding DNA: TGTGCCAGCAGTTACCCGGGACTCACGAACACCGGGGAGCTGTTTTTT. This translates into CASSYPGLTNTGELFF.

This clonotype was picked up a small number of times. The chain joins TRBV5-1 to TRBJ1-1; D unclear. Germline CDR1 and CDR2: SGHRS and YFSETQ. V lost 3 bases to trimming and J lost 1 base, with 10 bases between them. The CDR3 extends over 14 amino acids. DNA of the CDR3: TGCGCCAGCAGCTCTTTGGACTCGAACACTGAAGCTTTCTTT. Protein sequence: CASSSLDSNTEAFF. Supplemented by reference TRBV5-1 and TRBJ1-1, the full variable domain reads KAGVTQTPRYLIKTRGQQVTLSCSPISGHRSVSWYQQTPGQGLQFLFEYFSETQRNKGNFPGRFSGRQFSNSRSEMNVSTLELGDSALYLCASSSLDSNTEAFFGQGTRLTVV.

V gene TRBV28 combines with J gene TRBJ2-4; 8 bases are a match to TRBD2. The V and J ends lost 5 bases and 4 bases, in that order; junction bases with no gene match: 7. This CDR3 has 15 amino acids. Looked up from germline, CDR1 is MDHEN and CDR2 is SYDVKM. The CDR3, as DNA: TGTGCCAGCAGTCAAACTAGCGGCCGAAAAAACATTCAGTACTTC. Protein product: CASSQTSGRKNIQYF.

Notes on this clonotype: It may be a read error: a sequence one base away is much more abundant. This chain links TRBV24-1 with TRBJ2-2; D is possibly TRBD2 (5 bases). In germline, CDR1 is KGHDR, CDR2 SFDVKD. The length of the CDR3 is 15 residues. The CDR3 nucleotides read TGTGCCACCAGTGATTTGGGGTCGCCCACCGGGAAGCTGTTTTTT. This translates into CATSDLGSPTGKLFF.

This clonotype has a handful of counts. The rearrangement uses TRBV4-3 and TRBJ2-2; possible D gene TRBD1, 6 bases. The CDR3 consists of 15 residues. The V end lost 2 bases, the J end lost 2 bases, and 9 bases lay between the germline ends. Germline V gene data show CDR1 as LGHNA and CDR2 as YSLEER. This CDR3 reads CASSQTGINTGELFF. CDR3 bases: TGCGCCAGCAGCCAAACAGGGATTAACACCGGGGAGCTGTTTTTT.

The chain is built from TRBV11-1 and TRBJ2-1; D may be TRBD2 (6 bases). V shed 5 bases and J shed 6 bases, with 17 bases lying between them. Looked up from germline, CDR1 is SGHAT and CDR2 is FQDESV (reference sequence). The CDR3 sequence is 15 residues long. For the CDR3, the DNA is TGTGCCAGCAGCCCGATGGGGGGAACGGTCAATGAGCAGTTCTTC. Protein product: CASSPMGGTVNEQFF. The whole variable domain, remainder taken from reference TRBV11-1 and TRBJ2-1, is EAEVAQSPRYKITEKSQAVAFWCDPISGHATLYWYRQILGQGPELLVQFQDESVVDDSQLPKDRFSAERLKGVDSTLKIQPAELGDSAMYLCASSPMGGTVNEQFFGPGTRLTVL.

The J gene is TRBJ2-2, the V gene TRBV20-1; tentative D call: TRBD2 (5 bases). CDR1 is DFQATT, CDR2 SNEGSKA, per germline (reference sequence). V was pared by 0 bases and J by 7 bases, with 6 bases between. The length of the CDR3 is 12 residues. The CDR3 loop reads CSARDAGGELFF. DNA of the CDR3: TGCAGTGCTAGAGATGCGGGCGGGGAGCTGTTTTTT.

This sequence joins TRBV6-5 and TRBJ2-7; D call uncertain. CDR1 MNHEY and CDR2 SVGAGI come from the germline V gene. Trimming left V 4 bases short and J 4 bases short, with 11 bases between. This CDR3 region has 13 residues. CDR3 DNA: TGTGCCAGCAGTTTGGCGACGAGTTACGAGCAGTACTTC. Encoded protein: CASSLATSYEQYF.